This T cell receptor (beta chain) appears in the sequencing data of a study of blood T cell repertoires in COVID-19. The table came from immunoSEQ multiplex PCR; TCRdb's copy has only in-frame clones and leaves some out. The repertoire consists of a few hundred thousand clones, with around 89% occurring once and the leading ten covering 4%. This CDR3 comprises 16 residues. J lost 7 bases, V lost 0 bases, and 10 bases had no gene match. Germline V gene data show CDR1 as SGHRS and CDR2 as YFSETQ. The TCR sequence derives from a man in his 60s who had recovered from COVID-19. Specimen: peripheral blood. The chain recombines TRBV5-1 with TRBJ2-3, with 8 bases aligning to TRBD2. The chain's CDR3 is CASSLESRGASHTQYF. The CDR3 DNA is TGCGCCAGCAGCTTGGAGTCGCGGGGGGCATCACATACGCAGTATTTT.